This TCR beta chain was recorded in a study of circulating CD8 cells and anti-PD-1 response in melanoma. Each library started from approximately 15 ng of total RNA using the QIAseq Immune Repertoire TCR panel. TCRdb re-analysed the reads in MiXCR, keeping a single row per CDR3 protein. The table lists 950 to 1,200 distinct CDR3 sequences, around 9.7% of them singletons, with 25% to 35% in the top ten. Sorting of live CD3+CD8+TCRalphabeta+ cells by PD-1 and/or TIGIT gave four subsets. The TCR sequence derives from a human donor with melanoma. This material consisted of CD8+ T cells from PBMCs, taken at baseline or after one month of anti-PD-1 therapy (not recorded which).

The CDR3 DNA reads as TGTGCCATCAGTGACCCTCGACAGGGGGTCTACGAGCAGTACTTC. Amino acid sequence: CAISDPRQGVYEQYF. The chain uses TRBV10-3 and TRBJ2-7, with TRBD1 identical over 9 bases. CDR3 length: 15 residues. Trimming at V came to 3 bases and at J to 3 bases, leaving 6 bases not matched to a gene. Germline CDR1 and CDR2: ENHRY and SYGVKD.